This T cell receptor beta chain was documented in a study of shared clonotypes between healthy human individuals. As for the study in general: Donors consisted of two women and a few men between 18 and 49. Study-level results: The study's rarefaction showed incomplete sorted-subset sequencing despite large depth.

V lost 0 bases and J lost 7; bases outside the gene matches: 9. The CDR3 has 16 amino acids. CDR1 and CDR2 from the germline V gene are MGHRA and YSYEKL. An assay was performed, and its level was deep. The method was immunoSEQ multiplex PCR; TCRdb's version includes in-frame clones alone and lacks a portion of them. The sample has 550,000 to 800,000 clones, around 74% seen once. About this clone: Its antigen is still unknown.

This rearrangement joins TRBV4-1 to TRBJ1-1, with 9 bases fitting TRBD1. The sequencing input was memory CD4+ T cells sorted from blood. Subset denoted: CD45RA-negative fraction. The clonotype originates from a woman between 25 and 40 years old in good health. The CDR3 nucleotides read TGCGCCAGCAGCCAAGATTCCGGGACAGGGTTCCTTGAAGCTTTCTTT. This gives the protein CASSQDSGTGFLEAFF.